Shown below are 29 T cell receptor beta chains from a single sample sequenced in a study of blood T cells in healthy people across ages (dated by TCRdb to about 2015). The method behind the library was 5' RACE. TCRdb shows the sequencer as Illumina HiSeq 2500. A second roughly 6 to 12 cycle PCR used a sample-barcoded 5' primer and a J-beta primer mix. Using fastp at Q25 and MiXCR, TCRdb reprocessed the public reads and kept productive beta chains. Rows with a matching CDR3 protein are joined into one entry that keeps the most common DNA and genes. The sample table records fewer than 900,000 distinct CDR3 sequences; approximately 43% of these occur just once. Together, the top ten hold around a fifth of the sample. The sample was blood. These TCRs come from a woman aged 55 to 70 in good health.

The CDR3 sequence is CASSLWGAGQPQHF. For the CDR3, the DNA is TGTGCCAGCAGTTTATGGGGGGCCGGTCAGCCCCAGCATTTT. This chain connects TRBV28 to TRBJ1-5; weak D call: TRBD1 (6 bases). The CDR3 totals 14 residues. V was clipped by 0 bases and J by 6 bases, with 9 bases between them. CDR1 MDHEN and CDR2 SYDVKM come from the germline V gene.

There are a few counts of this clonotype. The genes are TRBV7-8 and TRBJ2-7; unclear D gene. This CDR3 region has 13 residues. V shed 7 bases and J shed 3 bases, with 13 bases lying between them. The germline V gene encodes CDR1 SGHVS and CDR2 FQNEAQ. The CDR3, as DNA: TGTGCCAGCACTCCAGAACTGATCTACGAGCAGTACTTC. Amino acid sequence: CASTPELIYEQYF.

Many counts were recorded for this clonotype. The chain recombines TRBV7-9 with TRBJ1-5, with a possible D match to TRBD1 (5 bases). Germline lookup yields CDR1 SEHNR and CDR2 FQNEAQ (reference sequence). Between the trimmed V and J ends, which lost 1 base and 0 bases, there was a span of 7 bases. The CDR3 runs to 15 residues. CDR3 region: CASSLVGTSNQPQHF. In nucleotides, the CDR3 is TGTGCCAGCAGCTTAGTAGGGACTAGCAATCAGCCCCAGCATTTT.

This sequence joins TRBV27 and TRBJ1-2; D unclear. Germline V gives CDR1 MNHEY, CDR2 SMNVEV (reference sequence). The CDR3 spans 14 residues. V lost 6 bases, J lost 7 bases, and 18 bases lay in between. The CDR3 region is CASSPHGKVGGYTF. In nucleotides, the CDR3 is TGTGCCAGCAGCCCACATGGAAAGGTTGGTGGCTACACCTTC.

This sequence joins TRBV7-4 and TRBJ2-3; no reliable D call. CDR1 is SGHVT and CDR2 is SQSDAQ in the germline V gene. This CDR3 comprises 14 residues. Trimming left V 5 bases short and J 6 bases short, with 15 bases between. The CDR3 is CASSQSPAWDTQYF. For the CDR3, the DNA is TGTGCCAGCAGCCAATCCCCGGCGTGGGATACGCAGTATTTT.

V gene TRBV11-1 combines with J gene TRBJ2-1, with TRBD1 matching 7 bases. Trimming cost V 8 bases and J 0 bases; bases outside gene matches: 4. The length of the CDR3 is 14 residues. Germline V gives CDR1 SGHAT, CDR2 FQDESV (reference sequence). The CDR3 loop is CASLGQSSYNEQFF. The CDR3, as DNA: TGTGCCAGCTTGGGACAGAGCTCCTACAATGAGCAGTTCTTC. Drawing the rest from reference TRBV11-1 and TRBJ2-1, the complete variable domain is EAEVAQSPRYKITEKSQAVAFWCDPISGHATLYWYRQILGQGPELLVQFQDESVVDDSQLPKDRFSAERLKGVDSTLKIQPAELGDSAMYLCASLGQSSYNEQFFGPGTRLTVL.

The V call is TRBV27, the J call TRBJ2-3; 7 bases fit TRBD1. The V gene's germline CDR1 is MNHEY and CDR2 SMNVEV (reference sequence). V lost 1 base to trimming and J lost 8 bases; unmatched junction nucleotides: 9. This CDR3 comprises 15 residues. CDR3 DNA: TGTGCCAGCAGTTTATTGGAACAGGGGTGGGTTACGCAGTATTTT. Translation gives CASSLLEQGWVTQYF.

This clonotype was observed at least ten times. This clone may be a read error of a much larger clone one base away. The rearrangement links TRBV6-6 to TRBJ2-7, with D hard to call. There are 11 residues in the CDR3. Per germline, CDR1 MNHNY and CDR2 SVGAGI (reference sequence). The CDR3: CASSYSNEQYF. The CDR3 nucleotides read TGTGCCAGCAGTTACTCCAACGAGCAGTACTTC.

This clonotype has a handful of counts. The chain uses TRBV2 and TRBJ2-7; a possible D gene is TRBD2 (6 bases). The CDR3 sequence is 14 residues long. V was shortened by 8 bases and J by 2 bases, with 16 bases between the two germline ends. Germline V gene sequence: CDR1 SNHLY, CDR2 FYNNEI. The CDR3 DNA is TGTGCCAGCCTACGGGACTCCACCACCTACGAGCAGTACTTC. Its protein is CASLRDSTTYEQYF. The variable domain in full, completed from reference TRBV2 and TRBJ2-7, reads EPEVTQTPSHQVTQMGQEVILRCVPISNHLYFYWYRQILGQKVEFLVSFYNNEISEKSEIFDDQFSVERPDGSNFTLKIRSTKLEDSAMYFCASLRDSTTYEQYFGPGTRLTVT.

This chain uses TRBV20-1 with TRBJ1-2; D might be TRBD1 (6 bases). V lost 5 bases, J lost 0 bases, and 10 bases lay in between. CDR1 and CDR2 (germline): DFQATT, SNEGSKA (reference sequence). This CDR3 is built from 13 residues. CDR3 DNA sequence: TGCAGTGCTGACAGGAGAGCTAACTATGGCTACACCTTC. This translates into CSADRRANYGYTF.

This chain uses TRBV30 with TRBJ1-5; possibly TRBD1 for D (6 bases). The CDR3 is 14 amino acids. Germline assignment: CDR1 GTSNPN and CDR2 SVGIG (reference sequence). Trimming removed 3 bases at V and 6 bases at J, with 15 bases between. CDR3: CAWRPQGGVQPQHF. The CDR3 DNA sequence: TGTGCCTGGAGGCCACAGGGAGGAGTTCAGCCCCAGCATTTT.

This clonotype was seen ten or more times. The genes are TRBV6-5 and TRBJ2-7, with D possibly being TRBD1 or TRBD2 (5 bases each). This CDR3 spans 15 amino acids. CDR1 and CDR2 (germline): MNHEY, SVGAGI. V shed 5 bases and J shed 2 bases, with 16 bases lying between them. The CDR3, as DNA: TGTGCCAGCAGTCCGGTAGGGGACGGTGCCTACGAGCAGTACTTC. As protein: CASSPVGDGAYEQYF.

At least ten counts were recorded for this clonotype. The chain couples TRBV4-3 to TRBJ2-7, with unresolved D. The V gene lost 4 bases and the J gene lost 4 bases, with 11 bases spanning the gap. The CDR3 runs 13 residues. In germline, CDR1 is LGHNA, CDR2 YSLEER. CDR3 DNA: TGCGCCAGCAGCCCTAGGGTAGGTTACGAGCAGTACTTC. This encodes CASSPRVGYEQYF.

The chain links TRBV12-3 or TRBV12-4 to TRBJ2-5; 9 bases fit TRBD2. The CDR3 is 15 residues long. The V segment lost 7 bases and the J segment 1 base; nucleotides outside the gene matches: 7. CDR3 in amino acids: CASTMTSGLQETQYF. In DNA, the CDR3 is TGTGCCAGCACCATGACTAGCGGCCTCCAAGAGACCCAGTACTTC.

This clonotype turned up a few times. The DNA of the CDR3 is TGCAGTGCTCCGCCCAGCGGGGAAGAGACCCAGTACTTC. Translation gives CSAPPSGEETQYF. The rearrangement joins TRBV20-1 to TRBJ2-5; 7 bases fit TRBD2. CDR3 length equals 13 residues. The V gene's germline CDR1 is DFQATT and CDR2 SNEGSKA (reference sequence). Trimming removed 5 bases from V and 3 bases from J; junction bases left unmatched: 6.

Concerning this clonotype: A read error is possible here, since a much larger clone lies one base away. This chain joins TRBV7-2 and TRBJ2-3; unclear D gene. The CDR3 loop spans 13 amino acids. Looked up from germline, CDR1 is SGHTA and CDR2 is FQGNSA. CDR3 loop: CVSPERSDATQYF. Here the CDR3 DNA reads TGTGTCAGTCCCGAGCGATCCGATGCTACGCAGTATTTT.

The chain has TRBV4-3 and TRBJ2-1; 11 nucleotides align to TRBD2. The DNA end is more similar to TRBJ2-7, so the J call may be wrong. This CDR3 is built from 15 residues. Germline CDR1 reads LGHNA; CDR2 reads YSLEER. CDR3 residues: CASSLGTSGDNEQYF. CDR3 DNA sequence: TGCGCCAGCAGTCTTGGGACTAGCGGCGACAATGAGCAGTACTTC.

This chain uses TRBV29-1 with TRBJ1-2, with 10 bases identical to TRBD1. CDR3 length: 14 residues. Germline V CDR1 and CDR2: SQVTM, ANQGSEA. V was clipped by 4 bases and J by 4 bases; unmatched bases: 6. CDR3 region: CSVVPTGGTYGYTF. The CDR3 DNA is TGCAGCGTTGTCCCGACAGGGGGCACCTATGGCTACACCTTC.

The sample holds a few counts of this clonotype. The chain links TRBV7-6 to TRBJ2-1; no reliable D call. The CDR3 is 17 amino acids. Germline V gene lookup returns CDR1 SGHVS and CDR2 FNYEAQ. V lost 5 bases and J 0 bases, leaving 17 bases between the germline ends. The CDR3: CASSKSGDRGSYNEQFF. CDR3 DNA sequence: TGTGCCAGCAGCAAAAGTGGTGATCGAGGCTCCTACAATGAGCAGTTCTTC.

V and J are TRBV7-9 and TRBJ2-5; D gene unclear. The CDR3 loop spans 13 amino acids. V shed 5 bases and J shed 3 bases, with 10 bases lying between them. CDR1 is SEHNR and CDR2 is FQNEAQ in the germline V gene (reference sequence). The CDR3 sequence: CASSPRSEETQYF. The DNA of the CDR3 is TGTGCCAGCAGCCCGAGATCCGAAGAGACCCAGTACTTC. Full variable domain (missing parts from reference TRBV7-9 and TRBJ2-5): DTGVSQNPRHKITKRGQNVTFRCDPISEHNRLYWYRQTLGQGPEFLTYFQNEAQLEKSRLLSDRFSAERPKGSFSTLEIQRTEQGDSAMYLCASSPRSEETQYFGPGTRLLVL.

The chain uses TRBV5-4 and TRBJ2-3; 10 bases are a match to TRBD2. The ends lost 4 bases at V and 1 base at J; junction bases unmatched: 12. Germline V gives CDR1 SGHNT, CDR2 YYREEE (reference sequence). This CDR3 is 18 amino acids long. CDR3 amino acids: CASSPGLAGVLGTDTQYF. The CDR3 DNA reads as TGTGCCAGCAGCCCCGGGCTAGCGGGGGTTTTAGGCACAGATACGCAGTATTTT.

The gene calls are TRBV3-1 and TRBJ2-7, with TRBD1 as a possible D gene (5 bases). CDR1 LGHDT and CDR2 YNNKEL come from the germline V gene (reference sequence). The CDR3 totals 15 residues. The germline V and J ends were trimmed by 0 bases and 7 bases, with 16 bases remaining between them. The CDR3: CASSQDLLRANEQYF. CDR3 nucleotides: TGTGCCAGCAGCCAAGATCTCCTCAGGGCAAATGAGCAGTACTTC.

This clonotype has just a few counts. V and J are TRBV7-8 and TRBJ1-1; no reliable D call. This CDR3 contains 14 residues. Germline V lookup: CDR1 SGHVS, CDR2 FQNEAQ. V lost 4 bases and J 4 bases, leaving 13 bases between the germline ends. The CDR3 sequence is CASSSGGSGTEAFF. Written as DNA, the CDR3 is TGTGCCAGCAGCTCGGGAGGTTCGGGCACTGAAGCTTTCTTT. The variable domain in full, completed from reference TRBV7-8 and TRBJ1-1, reads GAGVSQSPRYKVAKRGQDVALRCDPISGHVSLFWYQQALGQGPEFLTYFQNEAQLDKSGLPSDRFFAERPEGSVSTLKIQRTQQEDSAVYLCASSSGGSGTEAFFGQGTRLTVV.

The chain joins TRBV7-9 to TRBJ1-4; D uncertain. Trimming cost V 3 bases and J 8 bases, with 7 bases left between them. This CDR3 contains 12 residues. CDR1 is SEHNR, CDR2 FQNEAQ, per germline (reference sequence). The CDR3 DNA reads TGTGCCAGCAGCTTTGGTCCAGAAAAACTGTTTTTT. This translates into CASSFGPEKLFF.

J is TRBJ1-1 and V is TRBV3-1; D gene unclear. CDR3 size: 13 residues. Germline lookup yields CDR1 LGHDT and CDR2 YNNKEL (reference sequence). V was cut by 4 bases and J by 5 bases, with 11 bases left in between. CDR3 bases: TGTGCCAGCAGCCCTCGCCTTGTTACTGAAGCTTTCTTT. As protein: CASSPRLVTEAFF.

With respect to this clonotype: Mismatch with germline at one junction end may stem from a read error. The J gene is TRBJ2-1, the V gene TRBV7-8; 8 nucleotides line up with TRBD2. The CDR3 is 16 amino acids. Per the germline V gene, CDR1 is SGHVS and CDR2 is FQNEAQ. The CDR3 loop reads CAGSLGQRGSYNEQFF. The CDR3 DNA follows: TGTGCCGGCAGCTTAGGGCAGCGGGGGTCCTACAATGAGCAGTTCTTC.

As regards this clonotype: At one end, the junction sequence differs from germline, possibly due to a read error. In DNA form, the CDR3 reads TGTGCTAGCAGCCCCCTTTCGGGGGGGCAGCAAGAGACCCAGTACTTC. Its translation is CASSPLSGGQQETQYF. The chain joins TRBV4-2 to TRBJ2-5; 8 nucleotides agree with TRBD2. This CDR3 is built from 16 residues. Germline V gene sequence: CDR1 LGHNA, CDR2 YNFKEQ.

Remarks on this clonotype: One junction end does not reproduce the germline sequence, and a read error may be involved. The rearrangement links TRBV24-1 to TRBJ1-2, with a weak D call TRBD1 (6 bases). This CDR3 has 13 residues. Germline-derived CDR1 and CDR2 are KGHDR and SFDVKD. CDR3 in DNA: TGTGCCACCAGTGACTCAGGGGTCTACGGCTACATCTTC. This gives the protein CATSDSGVYGYIF.

With regard to this clonotype: A much larger clone sits a single nucleotide away, making a read error possible. This rearrangement joins TRBV12-3 or TRBV12-4 to TRBJ1-2, with TRBD1 identical over 7 bases. The CDR3 has 14 amino acids. The ends lost 2 bases at V and 10 bases at J; junction bases unmatched: 10. CDR3 region: CASSLQQGRDDYTF. CDR3 DNA sequence: TGTGCCAGCAGTTTACAACAGGGGCGTGATGACTACACCTTC.